This T cell receptor beta chain was recovered during a study of blood T cell repertoires in COVID-19. About the study: COVID-19 samples from acute and convalescent phases originated in the United States, Italy and Spain. T cells, B-cell-depleted T cells, or PBMCs supplied cDNA or gDNA.

Trimming shortened V by 1 base and J by 6 bases, and 9 bases separated the two germline ends. Germline-derived CDR1 and CDR2 are SEHNR and FQNEAQ (reference sequence). CDR3 length: 14 amino acids. Authors' data handling: Estimation of nucleated cell counts relied on the amplification of reference gene primers. Repertoires were generated with immunoSEQ multiplex PCR, while TCRdb's copy carries only in-frame clones and drops some. Clone size and V and J calls were adopted from that table, with D and trimming inferred from the DNA. The profile shows tens of thousands of clones, about 80% of them singletons.

The material sequenced was peripheral blood. The chain combines TRBV7-9 with TRBJ2-2, with D possibly matching TRBD1 (5 bases). The sequence was collected from a man older than 75 with active COVID-19. The CDR3 loop is CASSLEAGSGELFF. DNA of the CDR3: TGTGCCAGCAGCTTAGAGGCAGGGTCCGGGGAGCTGTTTTTT.